Shown below are 4 T cell receptor beta chains from a single sample sequenced in a study of blood T cells in healthy people across ages. PCR was performed a second time for roughly 7 to 11 cycles using a sample-barcoded 5' primer and a J-beta primer mix. TCRdb re-called the 5' RACE reads through MiXCR, storing one row per CDR3 protein. The sample records nearly 800,000 distinct CDR3 sequences, 20% to 25% being singletons. These same data were also listed under a study on T cells of mothers and their children.

The sample taken for sequencing was blood. These receptors came from a boy under 18 in good health.

The chain links TRBV2 to TRBJ1-3; TRBD1 matches at 7 bases. V was clipped by 6 bases and J by 4 bases; unmatched bases: 9. The CDR3 consists of 15 residues. Germline assignment: CDR1 SNHLY and CDR2 FYNNEI. CDR3 coding DNA: TGTGCCAGCAGAAGCAGGGGGTTGAGAGGAAACACCATATATTTT. This translates into CASRSRGLRGNTIYF.

This clonotype has a count of ten or more. The chain links TRBV5-1 to TRBJ2-5, with D uncertain. Germline assignment: CDR1 SGHRS and CDR2 YFSETQ. V shed 0 bases and J shed 3 bases, with 18 bases lying between them. The CDR3 is made up of 17 amino acids. Here the CDR3 reads CASSLVALRPRKETQYF. The CDR3 DNA sequence: TGCGCCAGCAGCTTGGTGGCTTTACGCCCTAGAAAAGAGACCCAGTACTTC.

The chain couples TRBV27 to TRBJ2-1, with D possibly TRBD2 on 5 matching bases. The germline CDR1 and CDR2 sequences are MNHEY and SMNVEV (reference sequence). With 0 bases removed from V and 5 bases from J, the gap between germline ends came to 5 bases. This CDR3 comprises 13 residues. Here the CDR3 DNA reads TGTGCCAGCAGTTTATCTAGCGACAATGAGCAGTTCTTC. This sequence encodes CASSLSSDNEQFF.

This clonotype was observed at least ten times. The chain joins TRBV27 to TRBJ2-1; 8 bases are a match to TRBD2. The CDR3 is 15 amino acids. V gave up 6 bases and J gave up 0 bases; unmatched junction bases: 4. Germline V gene lookup returns CDR1 MNHEY and CDR2 SMNVEV (reference sequence). The CDR3: CASSLSGSSYNEQFF. CDR3 bases: TGTGCCAGCAGCTTGAGCGGGAGCTCCTACAATGAGCAGTTCTTC.